The 13 T cell receptor beta chains given below trace back to one sample, sequenced in a study of T cell responses to AZD1222 COVID-19 vaccine. The method was immunoSEQ multiplex PCR; TCRdb's version includes in-frame clones alone and lacks a portion of them. The sample has about 94,000 clones, roughly 85% seen once. This material consisted of peripheral blood, taken 28 days after the second AZD1222 dose. These receptors all come from an adult who received the AZD1222 COVID-19 vaccine.

The chain combines TRBV28 with TRBJ2-5; possible D gene TRBD2, 6 bases. The CDR3 has 15 residues. Trimming shortened V by 2 bases and J by 0 bases, and 10 bases separated the two germline ends. Looked up from germline, CDR1 is MDHEN and CDR2 is SYDVKM. For the CDR3, the DNA is TGTGCCAGCAGTTTAGGCGGGGCGTACCAAGAGACCCAGTACTTC. Translation: CASSLGGAYQETQYF.

The chain combines TRBV5-4 with TRBJ2-7; D possibly corresponds to TRBD2 (6 bases). With 0 bases removed from V and 2 bases from J, the gap between germline ends came to 12 bases. Germline CDR1 and CDR2: SGHNT and YYREEE (reference sequence). The CDR3 covers 15 residues. CDR3 sequence reads: CASSLVGGDAYEQYF. The DNA for the CDR3 is TGTGCCAGCAGCTTGGTTGGCGGGGATGCCTACGAGCAGTACTTC.

The rearrangement uses TRBV19 and TRBJ2-5, with D unresolved. Germline assignment: CDR1 LNHDA and CDR2 SQIVND (reference sequence). V gave up 4 bases and J gave up 4 bases, with 10 bases separating them. The CDR3 runs to 13 residues. The DNA of the CDR3 is TGTGCCAGTAGTACGGGCTCTGGAGAGACCCAGTACTTC. This gives the protein CASSTGSGETQYF.

The chain carries TRBV19 and TRBJ1-2; D possibly corresponds to TRBD1 (6 bases). This CDR3 has 14 residues. The V end lost 6 bases, the J end lost 8 bases, and 19 bases lay between the germline ends. Germline V gene sequence: CDR1 LNHDA, CDR2 SQIVND (reference sequence). The CDR3 spells CASSRKTGAAGYTF. DNA for the CDR3: TGTGCCAGTAGCCGGAAGACAGGCGCGGCGGGCTACACCTTC.

The rearrangement uses TRBV4-3 and TRBJ1-1; tentative D call: TRBD1 (5 bases). The V end was cut by 3 bases, the J end by 1 base, with 15 bases between. Germline assignment: CDR1 LGHNA and CDR2 YSLEER. The CDR3 covers 16 residues. This chain's CDR3 is CASSQAPGGTNTEAFF. CDR3 nucleotides: TGCGCCAGCAGCCAGGCGCCTGGGGGAACGAACACTGAAGCTTTCTTT.

The chain links TRBV5-4 to TRBJ2-7, with D unclear. The CDR3 has 17 amino acids. V was shortened by 0 bases and J by 0 bases, with 16 bases between the two germline ends. Germline CDR1 SGHNT, CDR2 YYREEE (reference sequence). Here the CDR3 reads CASSLVVLGFSSYEQYF. The CDR3 DNA reads as TGTGCCAGCAGCTTGGTGGTGCTGGGGTTTAGCTCCTACGAGCAGTACTTC. Drawing the rest from reference TRBV5-4 and TRBJ2-7, the complete variable domain is ETGVTQSPTHLIKTRGQQVTLRCSSQSGHNTVSWYQQALGQGPQFIFQYYREEENGRGNFPPRFSGLQFPNYSSELNVNALELDDSALYLCASSLVVLGFSSYEQYFGPGTRLTVT.

This chain uses TRBV7-2 with TRBJ2-7; D is uncertain. V was pared by 7 bases and J by 3 bases, with 13 bases between. This CDR3 spans 13 amino acids. Germline V gene sequence: CDR1 SGHTA, CDR2 FQGNSA. CDR3 DNA sequence: TGTGCCAGCACCACGTGGACGGACTACGAGCAGTACTTC. Protein product: CASTTWTDYEQYF.

This clone was seen a handful of times. The chain employs TRBV29-1 and TRBJ2-7, with D perhaps matching TRBD2 (6 bases). Trimming took 0 bases from V and 0 from J, leaving 12 bases between them. CDR1 is SQVTM, CDR2 ANQGSEA, per germline. The CDR3 totals 15 residues. The CDR3 region has the DNA TGCAGCGTTGAAGATTTGTGGGAGGACTCCTACGAGCAGTACTTC. It encodes CSVEDLWEDSYEQYF.

The rearrangement joins TRBV7-9 to TRBJ2-7; no reliable D call. This CDR3 is 16 amino acids long. V was cut by 3 bases and J by 4 bases, with 19 bases left in between. Germline V CDR1 and CDR2: SEHNR, FQNEAQ (reference sequence). This CDR3 is CASSFEEPPRPYEQYF. The CDR3 DNA is TGTGCCAGCAGCTTCGAGGAGCCCCCAAGACCTTACGAGCAGTACTTC.

Note on this clone: Other DNA sequences of this sample code for an identical CDR3. The rearrangement links TRBV18 to TRBJ2-3, with D uncertain. The CDR3 sequence is 13 residues long. V dropped 0 bases and J dropped 2 bases, with 3 bases sitting between them. CDR1 and CDR2 from the germline V gene are KGHSH and LQKENI. The CDR3 sequence: CASSPPSTDTQYF. As DNA, the CDR3 is TGTGCCAGCTCACCACCATCCACAGATACGCAGTATTTT.

V usage is TRBV30 and J usage is TRBJ1-1; 8 bases line up with TRBD1. The CDR3 spans 14 residues. With 5 bases clipped from V and 10 bases from J, the junction kept 15 bases outside the gene matches. Germline V gene sequence: CDR1 GTSNPN, CDR2 SVGIG (reference sequence). CDR3 in amino acids: CAWSQSPGQGSAFF. The CDR3 region has the DNA TGTGCCTGGTCCCAAAGCCCCGGACAGGGATCAGCTTTCTTT. Filled out from reference TRBV30 and TRBJ1-1, the complete variable domain reads SQTIHQWPATLVQPVGSPLSLECTVEGTSNPNLYWYRQAAGRGLQLLFYSVGIGQISSEVPQNLSASRPQDRQFILSSKKLLLSDSGFYLCAWSQSPGQGSAFFGQGTRLTVV.

The gene calls are TRBV29-1 and TRBJ2-3, with D possibly being TRBD1 (5 bases). The CDR3 extends over 13 amino acids. Germline-derived CDR1 and CDR2 are SQVTM and ANQGSEA. The ends were cut back, 7 bases at V and 2 bases at J, with 13 bases in the middle. CDR3 in amino acids: CSADDRFTDTQYF. The DNA for the CDR3 is TGCAGCGCAGACGACAGATTCACAGATACGCAGTATTTT.

The chain links TRBV10-2 to TRBJ2-3; 10 nucleotides line up with TRBD2. In germline, CDR1 is WSHSY, CDR2 SAAADI. V was pared by 9 bases and J by 3 bases, with 15 bases of the junction left unmatched. The CDR3 covers 17 residues. The CDR3 coding sequence is TGCGCCAGTACCGTTCAGCGGGGGGGCCGTCAAACAGATACGCAGTATTTT. It specifies CASTVQRGGRQTDTQYF.